This T cell receptor (beta chain) was recorded in a study of response to subunit inactivated influenza vaccine. This clonotype was observed many times. Its specificity is not known. TCRdb passed the RT-PCR reads through MiXCR, listing each CDR3 protein once. Of around 470,000 distinct CDR3 sequences listed, approximately 7.8% are singletons. Study observations and caveats: Authors suggested each seasonal influenza vaccination recruits few new T cells.

This CDR3 region has 13 residues. V dropped 3 bases and J dropped 5 bases, with 10 bases sitting between them. The receptor was derived from a man aged 50 to 69 who received an inactivated influenza vaccine. The chain uses TRBV12-3 or TRBV12-4 and TRBJ1-2, with D unclear. This material consisted of PBMCs from blood, taken less than 30 months after vaccination. CDR3 sequence: CASSFRETYGYTF. The CDR3 nucleotides are TGTGCCAGCAGTTTTAGGGAAACGTATGGCTACACCTTC.